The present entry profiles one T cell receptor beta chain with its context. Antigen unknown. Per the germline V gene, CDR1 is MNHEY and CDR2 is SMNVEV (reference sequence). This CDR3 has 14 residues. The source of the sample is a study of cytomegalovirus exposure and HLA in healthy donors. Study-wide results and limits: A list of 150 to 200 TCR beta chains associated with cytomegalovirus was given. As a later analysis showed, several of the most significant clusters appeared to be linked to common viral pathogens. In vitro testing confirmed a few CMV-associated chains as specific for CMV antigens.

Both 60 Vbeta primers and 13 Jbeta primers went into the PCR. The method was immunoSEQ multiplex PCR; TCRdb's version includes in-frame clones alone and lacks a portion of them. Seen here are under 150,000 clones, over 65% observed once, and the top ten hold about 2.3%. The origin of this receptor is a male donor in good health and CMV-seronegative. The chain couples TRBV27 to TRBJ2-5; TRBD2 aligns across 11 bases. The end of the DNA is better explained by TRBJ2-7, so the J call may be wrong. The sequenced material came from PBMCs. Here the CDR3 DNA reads TGTGCCAGCAGTTCGGGACTAGCGGTCCACGAGCAGTACTTC. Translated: CASSSGLAVHEQYF.